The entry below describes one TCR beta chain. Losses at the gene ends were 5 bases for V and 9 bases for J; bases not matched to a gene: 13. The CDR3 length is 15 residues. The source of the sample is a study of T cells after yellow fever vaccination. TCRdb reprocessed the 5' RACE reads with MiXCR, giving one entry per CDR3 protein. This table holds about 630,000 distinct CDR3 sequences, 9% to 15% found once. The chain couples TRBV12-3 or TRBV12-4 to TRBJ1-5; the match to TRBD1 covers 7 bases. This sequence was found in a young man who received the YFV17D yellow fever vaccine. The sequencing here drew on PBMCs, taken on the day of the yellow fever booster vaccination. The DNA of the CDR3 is TGTGCCAGCAGTCCCAGGGCAGGGGGGACGGGGCCCCAGCATTTT. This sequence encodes CASSPRAGGTGPQHF.